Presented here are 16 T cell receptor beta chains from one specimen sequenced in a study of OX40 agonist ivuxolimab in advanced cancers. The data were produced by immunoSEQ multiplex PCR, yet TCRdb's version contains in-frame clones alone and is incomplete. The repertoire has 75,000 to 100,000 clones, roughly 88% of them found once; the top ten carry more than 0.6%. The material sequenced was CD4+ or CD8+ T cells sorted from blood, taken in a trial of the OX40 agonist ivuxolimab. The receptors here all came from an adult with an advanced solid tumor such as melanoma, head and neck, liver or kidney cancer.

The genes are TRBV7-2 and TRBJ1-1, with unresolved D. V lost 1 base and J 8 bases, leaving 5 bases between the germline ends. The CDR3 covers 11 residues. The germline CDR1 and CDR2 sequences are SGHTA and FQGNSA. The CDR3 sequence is CASSLVGEAFF. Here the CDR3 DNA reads TGTGCCAGCAGCTTAGTCGGGGAAGCTTTCTTT.

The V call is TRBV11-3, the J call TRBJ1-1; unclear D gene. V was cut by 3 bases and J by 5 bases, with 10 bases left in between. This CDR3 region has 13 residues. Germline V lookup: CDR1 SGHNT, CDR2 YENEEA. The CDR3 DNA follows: TGTGCCAGCAGCTTTACAAGTGGTACTGAAGCTTTCTTT. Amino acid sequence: CASSFTSGTEAFF.

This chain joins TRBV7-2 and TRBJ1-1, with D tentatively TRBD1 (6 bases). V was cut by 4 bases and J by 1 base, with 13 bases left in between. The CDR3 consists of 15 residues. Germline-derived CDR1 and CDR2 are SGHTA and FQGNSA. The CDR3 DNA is TGTGCCAGCAGCTCATCGGGACAAGCGAACACTGAAGCTTTCTTT. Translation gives CASSSSGQANTEAFF.

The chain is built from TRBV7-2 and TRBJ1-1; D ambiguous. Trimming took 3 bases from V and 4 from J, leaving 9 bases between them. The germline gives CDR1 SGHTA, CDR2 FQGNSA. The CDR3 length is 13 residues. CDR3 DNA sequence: TGTGCCAGCAGCTTTACGGGGATCACTGAAGCTTTCTTT. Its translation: CASSFTGITEAFF. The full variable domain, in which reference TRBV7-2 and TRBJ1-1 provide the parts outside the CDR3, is GAGVSQSPSNKVTEKGKDVELRCDPISGHTALYWYRQSLGQGLEFLIYFQGNSAPDKSGLPSDRFSAERTGGSVSTLTIQRTQQEDSAVYLCASSFTGITEAFFGQGTRLTVV.

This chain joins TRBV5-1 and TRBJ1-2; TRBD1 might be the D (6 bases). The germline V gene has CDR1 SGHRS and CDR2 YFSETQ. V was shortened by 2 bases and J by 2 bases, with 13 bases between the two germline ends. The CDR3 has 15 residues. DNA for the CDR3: TGCGCCAGCAGCTTCCGGGACACGGACAACTATGGCTACACCTTC. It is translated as CASSFRDTDNYGYTF.

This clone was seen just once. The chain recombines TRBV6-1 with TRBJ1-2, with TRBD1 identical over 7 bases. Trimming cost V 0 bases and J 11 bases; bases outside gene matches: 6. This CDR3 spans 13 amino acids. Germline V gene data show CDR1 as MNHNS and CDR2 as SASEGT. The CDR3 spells CASSEAGRGGYTF. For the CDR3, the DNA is TGTGCCAGCAGTGAAGCGGGCAGGGGGGGTTACACCTTC.

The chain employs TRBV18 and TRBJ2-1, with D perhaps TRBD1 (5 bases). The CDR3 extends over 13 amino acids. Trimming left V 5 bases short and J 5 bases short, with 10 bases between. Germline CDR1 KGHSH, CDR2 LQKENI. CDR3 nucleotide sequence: TGTGCCAGCTCATATGCCAGGGACAATGAGCAGTTCTTC. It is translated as CASSYARDNEQFF.

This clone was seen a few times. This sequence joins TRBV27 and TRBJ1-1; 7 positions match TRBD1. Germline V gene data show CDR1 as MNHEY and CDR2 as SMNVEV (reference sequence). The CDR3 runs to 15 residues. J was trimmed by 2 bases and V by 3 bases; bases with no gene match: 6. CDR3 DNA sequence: TGTGCCAGCAGTTTCCGGGACAGAGTAAACACTGAAGCTTTCTTT. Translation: CASSFRDRVNTEAFF.

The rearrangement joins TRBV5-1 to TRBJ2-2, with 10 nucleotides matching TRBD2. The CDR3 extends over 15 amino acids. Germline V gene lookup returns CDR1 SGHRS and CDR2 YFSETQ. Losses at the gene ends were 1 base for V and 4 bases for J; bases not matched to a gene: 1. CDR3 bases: TGCGCCAGCAGCTTGCCTAGCGGGGGCACCGGGGAGCTGTTTTTT. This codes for CASSLPSGGTGELFF.

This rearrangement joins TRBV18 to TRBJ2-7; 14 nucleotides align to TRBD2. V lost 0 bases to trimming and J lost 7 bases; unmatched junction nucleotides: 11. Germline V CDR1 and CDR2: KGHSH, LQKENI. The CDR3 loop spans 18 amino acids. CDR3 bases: TGTGCCAGCTCACCACCGGGGGGACTAGCGGGAGTGGTTCGGGAGCAGTACTTC. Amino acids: CASSPPGGLAGVVREQYF.

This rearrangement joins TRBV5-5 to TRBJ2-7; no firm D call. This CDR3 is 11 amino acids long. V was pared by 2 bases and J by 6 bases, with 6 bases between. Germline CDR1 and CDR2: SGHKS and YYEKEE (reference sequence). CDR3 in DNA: TGTGCCAGCAGCTTAGAGTCCGAGCAGTACTTC. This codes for CASSLESEQYF.

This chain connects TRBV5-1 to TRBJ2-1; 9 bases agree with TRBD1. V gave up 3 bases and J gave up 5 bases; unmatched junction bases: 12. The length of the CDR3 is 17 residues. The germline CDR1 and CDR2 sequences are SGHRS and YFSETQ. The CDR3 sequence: CASSSTMGQGWNNEQFF. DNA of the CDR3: TGCGCCAGCAGCTCCACGATGGGACAGGGTTGGAACAATGAGCAGTTCTTC.

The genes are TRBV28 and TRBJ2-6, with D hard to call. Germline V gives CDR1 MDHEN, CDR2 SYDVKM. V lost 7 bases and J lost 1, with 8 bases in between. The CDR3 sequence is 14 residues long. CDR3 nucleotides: TGTGCCAGCACCCAATCATCTGGGGCCAACGTCCTGACTTTC. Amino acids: CASTQSSGANVLTF.

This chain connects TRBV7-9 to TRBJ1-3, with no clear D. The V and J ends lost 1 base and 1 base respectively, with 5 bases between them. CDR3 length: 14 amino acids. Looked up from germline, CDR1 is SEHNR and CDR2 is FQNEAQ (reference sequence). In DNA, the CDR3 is TGTGCCAGCAGCTTAGGGGTATCTGGAAACACCATATATTTT. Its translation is CASSLGVSGNTIYF.

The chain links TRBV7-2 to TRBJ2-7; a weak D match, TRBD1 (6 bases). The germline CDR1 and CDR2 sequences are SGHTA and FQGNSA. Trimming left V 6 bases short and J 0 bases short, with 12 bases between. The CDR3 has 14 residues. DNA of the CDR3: TGTGCCAGCAGTCCCCAGGGGAGCTCCTACGAGCAGTACTTC. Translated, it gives CASSPQGSSYEQYF.

In DNA, the CDR3 is TGTGCCAGCAGTGAAGCCCCCACAGGGTTAAACTCACCCCTCCACTTT. Its translation is CASSEAPTGLNSPLHF. The rearrangement links TRBV6-1 to TRBJ1-6, with D possibly matching TRBD1 (6 bases). The CDR3 is 16 residues long. Trimming took off 0 bases at V and 10 bases at J, with 16 bases between the two ends. The V gene's germline CDR1 is MNHNS and CDR2 SASEGT.